These T cell receptor beta chains were read from a single sample in a study of neurological immune-mediated disorders. TCRdb re-called the 5' RACE reads through MiXCR, storing one row per CDR3 protein. The sample has some 68,000 distinct CDR3 sequences, roughly 13% seen once. The sample consisted of PBMCs. These receptor sequences come from a female donor with HTLV-1-associated myelopathy (HAM/TSP). Each CDR3 is given with its conserved first and last residue. A D gene is named only where the DNA matches it firmly. The size field is filled for only some rows; it gives once, few, many or a size class.

j_call	d_call	v_call	clone_size	cdr3_aa	cdr3_nt
TRBJ2-1	-	TRBV29-1	many	CSVRRRDRELNEQFF	TGCAGCGTTAGGAGGAGGGACCGAGAGCTAAATGAGCAGTTCTTC
TRBJ1-2	-	TRBV29-1	many	CSVRTDRYGYTF	TGCAGTGTTAGGACAGACCGCTATGGCTACACCTTC
TRBJ2-3	TRBD1	TRBV5-6	many	CASSHGTGGRDTQYF	TGTGCCAGCAGCCATGGGACAGGGGGAAGAGATACGCAGTATTTT
TRBJ2-6	-	TRBV6-5	many	CASSHVVLSSGANVLTF	TGTGCCAGCAGTCATGTGGTCTTGTCCTCTGGGGCCAACGTCCTGACTTTC
TRBJ2-2	-	TRBV5-1	many	CASSFAGALGELFF	TGCGCCAGCAGCTTCGCCGGGGCTCTCGGGGAGCTGTTTTTT
TRBJ2-3	-	TRBV24-1	-	CATSGGDTQYF	TGTGCCACCAGCGGGGGAGATACGCAGTATTTT
TRBJ1-2	TRBD1	TRBV20-1	many	CSALDRGGGYTF	TGCAGTGCCCTGGACAGGGGAGGTGGCTACACCTTC
TRBJ2-5	TRBD2	TRBV12-3/TRBV12-4	many	CASRPSGGFETQYF	TGTGCCAGCAGGCCTAGCGGGGGGTTTGAGACCCAGTACTTC
TRBJ1-2	TRBD1	TRBV4-1	many	CASSQGLQGAHHYGYTF	TGCGCCAGCAGCCAAGGTCTACAGGGGGCGCATCACTATGGCTACACCTTC
TRBJ1-2	-	TRBV5-1	many	CASGSFDRSQGGYTF	TGCGCCAGCGGGAGCTTTGACCGATCCCAGGGTGGCTACACCTTC
TRBJ2-7	TRBD1	TRBV28	many	CASSPPTGARYEQYF	TGTGCCAGCAGTCCGCCCACAGGGGCGAGGTACGAGCAGTACTTC
TRBJ2-5	TRBD1	TRBV5-6	once	CVSSTGQGEETQYF	TGTGTCAGCAGCACGGGACAGGGAGAGGAGACCCAGTACTTC
TRBJ2-3	-	TRBV7-2	many	CASSFNTDTQYF	TGTGCCAGCAGCTTTAACACAGATACGCAGTATTTT
TRBJ2-7	TRBD1	TRBV27	many	CASSDPGQGGNEQYF	TGTGCCAGCAGTGATCCGGGACAGGGGGGAAACGAGCAGTACTTC
TRBJ1-2	-	TRBV12-3/TRBV12-4	many	CASSSLYGYTF	TGTGCCAGCAGTTCCCTCTATGGCTACACCTTC
TRBJ2-3	TRBD2	TRBV12-3/TRBV12-4	-	CASGTSGGLGVQYF	TGTGCCAGCGGGACTAGCGGGGGCCTAGGGGTGCAGTATTTT
TRBJ2-2	-	TRBV28	many	CASSFFPSGGELNTGELFF	TGTGCCAGCAGTTTTTTTCCGTCGGGCGGGGAACTTAACACCGGGGAGCTGTTTTTT
TRBJ1-5	-	TRBV12-3/TRBV12-4	many	CASSLRDMGSNQPQHF	TGTGCCAGCAGTCTCCGGGACATGGGGAGCAATCAGCCCCAGCATTTT
TRBJ2-1	-	TRBV11-2	many	CASSLMVSYNEQFF	TGTGCCAGCAGCTTAATGGTTTCCTACAATGAGCAGTTCTTC
TRBJ2-1	-	TRBV20-1	-	CSARGGQRLPPYNEQFF	TGCAGTGCTAGGGGGGGACAGAGGCTTCCCCCTTACAATGAGCAGTTCTTC
TRBJ2-1	TRBD1	TRBV7-2	many	CASSFATGTGRRNEQFF	TGTGCCAGCAGCTTTGCCACCGGGACAGGGAGAAGGAATGAGCAGTTCTTC
TRBJ2-5	-	TRBV20-1	many	CSARDIWVQETQYF	TGCAGTGCTAGAGATATCTGGGTCCAAGAGACCCAGTACTTC
TRBJ1-2	TRBD1	TRBV5-6	many	CASSYWDREYGYTF	TGTGCCAGCAGCTACTGGGACAGAGAGTATGGCTACACCTTC
TRBJ2-2	-	TRBV27	many	CASSYISRVNTGELFF	TGTGCCAGCAGTTATATCTCGCGGGTAAACACCGGGGAGCTGTTTTTT
TRBJ1-1	-	TRBV5-1	many	CASTLEGRAFF	TGCGCCAGCACTTTGGAGGGAAGAGCTTTCTTT
TRBJ2-3	-	TRBV5-1	medium-sized	CASSFWGRDTQYF	TGCGCCAGCAGCTTCTGGGGCAGGGATACGCAGTATTTT
TRBJ1-3	-	TRBV29-1	many	CGSSSGNTIYF	TGCGGCAGTAGCTCTGGAAACACCATATATTTT
TRBJ1-6	-	TRBV28	many	CASSPPGYNSPLHF	TGTGCCAGCAGTCCCCCCGGGTATAATTCACCCCTCCACTTT
TRBJ2-5	-	TRBV28	many	CASSFLGRKYQETQYF	TGTGCCAGCAGTTTTCTGGGACGGAAGTACCAAGAGACCCAGTACTTC
TRBJ1-6	-	TRBV3-1	many	CASSLQSFGSPLHF	TGTGCCAGCAGTCTACAGTCATTCGGTTCACCCCTCCACTTT
TRBJ1-1	TRBD1	TRBV5-1	many	CASSPRTGGTEAFF	TGCGCCAGCAGCCCAAGGACAGGTGGAACTGAAGCTTTCTTT
TRBJ2-6	-	TRBV7-9	many	CASSLESRAGANVLTF	TGTGCCAGCAGCTTAGAATCGAGGGCTGGGGCCAACGTCCTGACTTTC
TRBJ1-1	-	TRBV5-1	many	CASSLGGNTEAFF	TGTGCCAGCTCCCTTGGAGGGAACACTGAAGCTTTCTTT
TRBJ1-2	-	TRBV27	many	CASSPSAGGYTF	TGTGCCAGCAGTCCCAGTGCTGGTGGCTACACCTTC
TRBJ1-4	-	TRBV21-1	many	CARLRKWEKLFF	TGTGCCCGCCTCAGGAAGTGGGAAAAACTGTTTTTT
TRBJ2-2	-	TRBV6-5	many	CASSFGRPGVTGELFF	TGTGCCAGCAGTTTCGGACGACCCGGGGTCACCGGGGAGCTGTTTTTT
TRBJ1-4	-	TRBV5-1	many	CASSLDSREKLFF	TGCGCCAGCAGCTTGGACAGTCGCGAAAAACTGTTTTTT
TRBJ1-2	TRBD1	TRBV20-1	many	CSASTGAYGYTF	TGCAGTGCGAGCACAGGGGCCTATGGCTACACCTTC
TRBJ1-1	TRBD1	TRBV20-1	-	CSARGRDRAGSMNTEAFF	TGCAGTGCTAGAGGAAGGGACAGGGCGGGCAGCATGAACACTGAAGCTTTCTTT
TRBJ2-5	TRBD1	TRBV7-2	many	CASSLRFAGQGRETQYF	TGTGCCAGCAGCTTAAGATTCGCAGGACAGGGGAGAGAGACCCAGTACTTC
TRBJ1-1	-	TRBV7-9	many	CASSMVGGGASATEAFF	TGTGCCAGCAGCATGGTGGGCGGGGGCGCGAGTGCTACTGAAGCTTTCTTT
TRBJ2-7	-	TRBV28	many	CASSLRYEQYF	TGTGCCAGCAGCCTCCGCTACGAGCAGTACTTC
TRBJ2-1	-	TRBV5-1	-	CASSLAQWYNEQFF	TGTGCCAGCAGCTTGGCCCAGTGGTACAATGAGCAGTTCTTC
TRBJ2-1	TRBD2	TRBV11-1	many	CASSSIAGPPRGAYNEQFF	TGTGCCAGCAGCTCCATAGCGGGGCCCCCCAGAGGTGCCTACAATGAGCAGTTCTTC
TRBJ1-2	TRBD1	TRBV29-1	many	CSVDLTGGRSRGYTF	TGCAGCGTTGACCTGACAGGGGGCAGGTCTAGGGGCTACACCTTC
TRBJ2-7	-	TRBV19	-	CASSSPHASYEQYF	TGTGCCAGTAGTAGCCCGCACGCCTCCTACGAGCAGTACTTC